This T cell receptor (beta chain) was retrieved from a study of siplizumab effects on memory and regulatory T cells. Findings of the study overall: Major contributors to the alloresponse seemed to be naive T cells, which also appeared more diverse than memory cells. Proliferating clones, CD4+ or CD8+, lacked an assignable naive or memory phenotype in roughly 80-97% of cases. The average Treg-derived proportion among mappable alloreactive CD4+ clones was 55% to 75% with siplizumab versus about 27% in controls. Tregs proliferating in siplizumab cultures lacked confirmation of their suppressive function.

The CDR3 totals 16 residues. CDR1 and CDR2 (germline): WSHSY, SAAADI. After removal of 6 bases from V and 8 bases from J, the junction contained 13 bases not matched to a gene. As regards this clone: No antigen is known for it.

Only in-frame clones appear in the TCRdb table, and some are missing; sequencing was by immunoSEQ multiplex PCR. The sample consists of 80,000 to 95,000 clones, roughly 94% of them appearing once. The clonotype was recovered from a human donor in good health. The chain has TRBV10-2 and TRBJ1-4; 9 nucleotides match TRBD1. The sample consisted of CD8+ T cells sorted from blood. CDR3 nucleotides: TGCGCCAGCAGCGGAGAAGGGGACAGGGTGGGGGAAAAACTGTTTTTT. Translation: CASSGEGDRVGEKLFF.